This TCR beta chain is drawn from a study of T cell responses to AZD1222 COVID-19 vaccine. The CDR3 length is 18 residues. Germline V lookup: CDR1 MNHNY, CDR2 SVGAGI (reference sequence). Trimming cost V 5 bases and J 0 bases; bases outside gene matches: 10. The data were produced by immunoSEQ multiplex PCR, yet TCRdb's version contains in-frame clones alone and is incomplete. Seen here are tens of thousands of clones, 65% to 90% observed once, and the top ten hold less than 20%. This receptor was identified in an adult in good health. This chain uses TRBV6-6 with TRBJ1-5, with 10 bases identical to TRBD1. The input for sequencing was peripheral blood, taken on day 0 of AZD1222 vaccination. Here the CDR3 DNA reads TGTGCCAGCAGTCGAAAAGGACAGGGGGTTAATAGCAATCAGCCCCAGCATTTT. Protein product: CASSRKGQGVNSNQPQHF.